These T cell receptor beta chains were read from a single sample in a study of T cells in Graves' hyperthyroidism and ophthalmopathy. MiXCR was run by TCRdb on the multiplex PCR reads, yielding one entry per CDR3 protein. In the table there are 500,000 to 600,000 distinct CDR3 sequences, 40% to 55% of which are singletons. Sequenced sample: peripheral blood or thyroid tissue (not recorded which). Every receptor here comes from an adult woman with Graves' disease, either hyperthyroidism or ophthalmopathy (not recorded which). Each CDR3 is given with its conserved first and last residue. The order of the fields is clone size, J gene, CDR3 length, V gene, D gene, CDR3 protein, CDR3 DNA. The D gene is left open where the match is weak. Rows may omit the clone size; those that give it use once, few, many or a size class.

clone_size: NA
j_call: TRBJ1-1
cdr3_length: 15
v_call: TRBV29-1
d_call: NA
cdr3_aa: CSVWGGSPEITEAFF
cdr3_nt: TGCAGCGTTTGGGGGGGCAGCCCCGAAATCACTGAAGCTTTCTTT

clone_size: many
j_call: TRBJ2-7
cdr3_length: 13
v_call: TRBV2
d_call: NA
cdr3_aa: CASQGPEIYEQYF
cdr3_nt: TGTGCCAGTCAGGGCCCCGAAATCTACGAGCAGTACTTC

clone_size: many
j_call: TRBJ1-6
cdr3_length: 13
v_call: TRBV28
d_call: TRBD1
cdr3_aa: CASLGQYNSPLHF
cdr3_nt: TGTGCCAGCTTGGGACAGTATAATTCACCCCTCCACTTT

clone_size: NA
j_call: TRBJ1-2
cdr3_length: 15
v_call: TRBV25-1
d_call: TRBD1
cdr3_aa: CASSERGQGDYGYTF
cdr3_nt: TGTGCCAGCAGTGAAAGAGGGCAGGGGGACTATGGCTACACCTTC

clone_size: NA
j_call: TRBJ1-4
cdr3_length: 15
v_call: TRBV15
d_call: NA
cdr3_aa: CATSSDSGVNEKLFF
cdr3_nt: TGTGCCACCAGCAGTGATTCAGGGGTTAATGAAAAACTGTTTTTT

clone_size: NA
j_call: TRBJ2-5
cdr3_length: 15
v_call: TRBV7-9
d_call: TRBD2
cdr3_aa: CASSLELAVEETQYF
cdr3_nt: TGTGCCAGCAGCTTAGAACTAGCGGTCGAAGAGACCCAGTACTTC

clone_size: NA
j_call: TRBJ2-6
cdr3_length: 19
v_call: TRBV15
d_call: TRBD2
cdr3_aa: CATSGGSGNPKAGANVLTF
cdr3_nt: TGTGCCACCAGCGGGGGTAGCGGGAACCCAAAGGCTGGGGCCAACGTCCTGACTTTC

clone_size: once
j_call: TRBJ2-7
cdr3_length: 15
v_call: TRBV7-9
d_call: NA
cdr3_aa: CASSARDPRSYEQYF
cdr3_nt: TGTGCCAGCAGTGCTAGAGATCCGAGGTCCTACGAGCAGTACTTC

clone_size: NA
j_call: TRBJ1-5
cdr3_length: 15
v_call: TRBV20-1
d_call: TRBD1
cdr3_aa: CSASSSDRADQPQHF
cdr3_nt: TGCAGTGCCAGCAGTTCGGACAGGGCGGATCAGCCCCAGCATTTT

clone_size: NA
j_call: TRBJ1-4
cdr3_length: 15
v_call: TRBV7-2
d_call: NA
cdr3_aa: CASSYRLGTNEKLFF
cdr3_nt: TGTGCCAGCAGCTATAGATTGGGTACTAATGAAAAACTGTTTTTT

clone_size: many
j_call: TRBJ1-2
cdr3_length: 12
v_call: TRBV3-1
d_call: NA
cdr3_aa: CASRGAHYGYTF
cdr3_nt: TGTGCCTCGAGGGGGGCCCACTATGGCTACACCTTC

clone_size: NA
j_call: TRBJ1-2
cdr3_length: 13
v_call: TRBV29-1
d_call: NA
cdr3_aa: CSVAVRDGNGYTF
cdr3_nt: TGCAGCGTTGCAGTCAGGGACGGAAATGGCTACACCTTC

clone_size: NA
j_call: TRBJ2-7
cdr3_length: 15
v_call: TRBV24-1
d_call: NA
cdr3_aa: CATSDSTGLSYEQYF
cdr3_nt: TGTGCCACCAGTGATTCCACGGGTCTTTCCTACGAGCAGTACTTC

clone_size: NA
j_call: TRBJ2-5
cdr3_length: 12
v_call: TRBV20-1
d_call: NA
cdr3_aa: CSARDRAPAQYF
cdr3_nt: TGCAGTGCTAGAGATAGGGCCCCGGCCCAGTACTTC

clone_size: NA
j_call: TRBJ2-7
cdr3_length: 15
v_call: TRBV7-8
d_call: NA
cdr3_aa: CASSLVGGAPNQQYF
cdr3_nt: TGTGCCAGCAGCTTAGTGGGGGGGGCCCCCAATCAGCAGTACTTC

clone_size: few
j_call: TRBJ2-5
cdr3_length: 14
v_call: TRBV7-9
d_call: NA
cdr3_aa: CASNPSQGGETQYF
cdr3_nt: TGTGCCAGCAACCCGTCCCAGGGAGGTGAGACCCAGTACTTC

clone_size: many
j_call: TRBJ1-5
cdr3_length: 13
v_call: TRBV19
d_call: TRBD1
cdr3_aa: CASGTGGVQPQHF
cdr3_nt: TGTGCCAGTGGAACAGGGGGCGTTCAGCCCCAGCATTTT

clone_size: NA
j_call: TRBJ1-6
cdr3_length: 15
v_call: TRBV7-3
d_call: NA
cdr3_aa: CASSLRQGGDSPLHF
cdr3_nt: TGTGCCAGCAGCTTACGGCAGGGTGGCGACTCACCCCTCCACTTT

clone_size: many
j_call: TRBJ1-2
cdr3_length: 16
v_call: TRBV11-2
d_call: NA
cdr3_aa: CASNTPKGRRRTGYTF
cdr3_nt: TGTGCCAGCAACACACCAAAGGGGAGGAGACGGACTGGCTACACCTTC

clone_size: many
j_call: TRBJ1-2
cdr3_length: 13
v_call: TRBV5-1
d_call: NA
cdr3_aa: CASKPDSRYGYTF
cdr3_nt: TGCGCCAGCAAACCGGACAGCCGCTATGGCTACACCTTC